Listed here are 32 T cell receptor beta chains from one sample, sequenced in a study of T cell responses to AZD1222 COVID-19 vaccine. The assay was immunoSEQ multiplex PCR, and TCRdb's table has in-frame clones only and misses some. The profile covers 120,000 or so clones, with around nine tenths appearing a single time and over 8.5% taken by the ten largest. Sequenced here: peripheral blood, sampled on day 0 of MenACWY control vaccination. The source is an adult in good health.

The chain combines TRBV5-8 with TRBJ2-1; D remains unclear. The CDR3 contains 11 residues. Germline assignment: CDR1 SGHTS and CDR2 YDEGEE. V lost 1 base and J 9 bases, leaving 5 bases between the germline ends. CDR3 protein: CASSLMAEQFF. The CDR3 DNA follows: TGTGCCAGCAGCTTGATGGCTGAGCAGTTCTTC. Filled out from reference TRBV5-8 and TRBJ2-1, the complete variable domain reads EAGVTQSPTHLIKTRGQQATLRCSPISGHTSVYWYQQALGLGLQFLLWYDEGEERNRGNFPPRFSGRQFPNYSSELNVNALELEDSALYLCASSLMAEQFFGPGTRLTVL.

V and J are TRBV30 and TRBJ1-1, with TRBD1 identical over 7 bases. Trimming at V came to 4 bases and at J to 1 base, leaving 3 bases not matched to a gene. The germline V gene has CDR1 GTSNPN and CDR2 SVGIG (reference sequence). CDR3 length equals 13 residues. The CDR3 bases are TGTGCCTGGAAGGGGGCGGGGAACACTGAAGCTTTCTTT. Its translation is CAWKGAGNTEAFF.

Notes on this clone: The sample carries other DNA sequences with the same CDR3. V gene TRBV7-2 combines with J gene TRBJ2-3; 14 bases are a match to TRBD2. J gave up 3 bases and V 4 bases, and 3 bases lay outside the gene matches. CDR3 length: 16 residues. In germline, CDR1 is SGHTA, CDR2 FQGNSA. CDR3 amino acids: CASSSRLAGGTDTQYF. The DNA of the CDR3 is TGTGCCAGCAGCTCCCGACTAGCGGGAGGGACAGATACGCAGTATTTT.

This chain joins TRBV6-5 and TRBJ1-1; D is unresolved. V gave up 5 bases and J gave up 3 bases, with 10 bases separating them. This CDR3 spans 13 amino acids. Germline V gene lookup returns CDR1 MNHEY and CDR2 SVGAGI. The CDR3 spells CASSPWPHTEAFF. CDR3 in DNA: TGTGCCAGCAGTCCATGGCCTCACACTGAAGCTTTCTTT.

This chain uses TRBV21-1 with TRBJ2-5; TRBD1, as called in the table, went unchecked against the DNA. TRBV21-1 is listed as a pseudogene. The CDR3 is 17 amino acids. CDR3 loop: CASSSKPPDRGRETQYF. CDR3 in DNA: TGTGCCAGCAGCTCAAAACCCCCGGACAGGGGAAGAGAGACCCAGTACTTC.

CDR3 sequence reads: CASSLTGANTEAFF. CDR3 DNA sequence: TGTGCCAGCAGTTTGACAGGGGCTAACACTGAAGCTTTCTTT. V usage is TRBV27 and J usage is TRBJ1-1, with 8 bases that match TRBD1. This CDR3 has 14 amino acids. Trimming removed 3 bases from V and 2 bases from J; junction bases left unmatched: 2. Looked up from germline, CDR1 is MNHEY and CDR2 is SMNVEV (reference sequence).

The CDR3: CASSGGTSGRTGELFF. The CDR3 nucleotides are TGTGCCAGCAGCGGGGGGACTAGCGGGAGGACCGGGGAGCTGTTTTTT. The V and J genes are TRBV11-2 and TRBJ2-2; 15 bases map to TRBD2. The CDR3 loop spans 16 amino acids. Per the germline V gene, CDR1 is SGHAT and CDR2 is FQNNGV. With V trimmed by 5 bases and J by 5 bases, 3 bases remained unmatched.

The chain carries TRBV29-1 and TRBJ1-2, with D possibly TRBD1 on 5 matching bases. This CDR3 has 11 amino acids. Germline CDR1 SQVTM, CDR2 ANQGSEA. V lost 4 bases to trimming and J lost 8 bases, with 11 bases between them. The CDR3 reads CSVVWGYGYTF. Here the CDR3 DNA reads TGCAGCGTTGTATGGGGGTACGGCTACACCTTC.

V and J are TRBV29-1 and TRBJ2-2; D may be TRBD2 (5 bases). CDR1 is SQVTM and CDR2 is ANQGSEA in the germline V gene. The CDR3 covers 14 residues. Trimming took off 4 bases at V and 0 bases at J, with 9 bases between the two ends. CDR3 bases: TGCAGCGTTGTCGAGGGTTCGAACACCGGGGAGCTGTTTTTT. Its protein is CSVVEGSNTGELFF.

The rearrangement uses TRBV7-3 and TRBJ2-7; 7 bases agree with TRBD2. Trimming at V came to 1 base and at J to 6 bases, leaving 3 bases not matched to a gene. CDR3 length: 13 residues. Germline V gene data show CDR1 as SGHTA and CDR2 as FQGTGA. The CDR3 is CASSLNPSGEQYF. DNA for the CDR3: TGTGCCAGCAGCTTAAACCCTAGCGGCGAGCAGTACTTC.

This clone appeared a single time. The chain uses TRBV24-1 and TRBJ1-5; a weak D match, TRBD1 (5 bases). The CDR3 is 14 residues long. The germline CDR1 and CDR2 sequences are KGHDR and SFDVKD. Between the trimmed V and J ends, which lost 9 bases and 1 base, there was a span of 12 bases. For the CDR3, the DNA is TGTGCCACCGCCGGGGCAGGGAGCAATCAGCCCCAGCATTTT. It translates to CATAGAGSNQPQHF.

The genes are TRBV7-8 and TRBJ1-2; D not resolved. V shed 1 base and J shed 6 bases, with 6 bases lying between them. The CDR3 runs to 12 residues. CDR1 is SGHVS and CDR2 is FQNEAQ in the germline V gene. CDR3 nucleotides: TGTGCCAGCAGCTTAGGGGGAGATGGCTACACCTTC. Translating it yields CASSLGGDGYTF.

The chain couples TRBV4-3 to TRBJ2-3, with 10 bases that match TRBD2. Germline CDR1 is LGHNA and CDR2 is YSLEER. Unmatched junction bases numbered 13, after V lost 3 bases and J lost 4 bases. The CDR3 has 18 amino acids. The CDR3, as DNA: TGCGCCAGCAGCCAGAGAGTTAGCGGGAGGAACGACGCAGATACGCAGTATTTT. Encoded protein: CASSQRVSGRNDADTQYF.

The chain has TRBV6-5 and TRBJ2-7; D is possibly TRBD2 (6 bases). With 4 bases removed from V and 6 bases from J, the gap between germline ends came to 13 bases. Germline V gene lookup returns CDR1 MNHEY and CDR2 SVGAGI. This CDR3 has 13 residues. The CDR3 DNA reads as TGTGCCAGCAGTTCCGGGACTTCGGGCGAGCAGTACTTC. Protein product: CASSSGTSGEQYF.

The chain carries TRBV18 and TRBJ2-7; a possible D gene is TRBD1 (6 bases). CDR1 is KGHSH and CDR2 is LQKENI in the germline V gene. The CDR3 sequence is 13 residues long. The V end lost 3 bases, the J end lost 6 bases, and 12 bases lay between the germline ends. CDR3 in amino acids: CASSPRQESEQYF. In DNA form, the CDR3 reads TGTGCCAGCTCACCCCGACAGGAAAGCGAGCAGTACTTC.

This chain uses TRBV2 with TRBJ1-2, with D possibly being TRBD1 (5 bases). V was shortened by 6 bases and J by 8 bases, with 13 bases between the two germline ends. The germline CDR1 and CDR2 sequences are SNHLY and FYNNEI. The CDR3 runs 12 residues. DNA for the CDR3: TGTGCCAGCAGCCTGGGGGGTGAAGGCTACACCTTC. It yields the protein CASSLGGEGYTF.

The V gene is TRBV5-1, the J gene TRBJ2-5, with D possibly being TRBD2 (5 bases). Germline V gene lookup returns CDR1 SGHRS and CDR2 YFSETQ. Trimming took 2 bases from V and 0 from J, leaving 11 bases between them. The CDR3 loop spans 15 amino acids. CDR3 nucleotide sequence: TGCGCCAGCAGCTTTGAGGGCGGGTACCAAGAGACCCAGTACTTC. Its translation: CASSFEGGYQETQYF.

V is TRBV7-8 and J is TRBJ2-3; D not certain. This CDR3 has 15 amino acids. V was shortened by 3 bases and J by 5 bases, with 15 bases between the two germline ends. Per the germline V gene, CDR1 is SGHVS and CDR2 is FQNEAQ. The CDR3, as DNA: TGTGCCAGCAGCTTTTCCTCTGAAGGGCGAGATACGCAGTATTTT. Translating it yields CASSFSSEGRDTQYF.

The rearrangement uses TRBV18 and TRBJ1-2, with D uncertain. The CDR3 is made up of 13 amino acids. With 3 bases removed from V and 11 bases from J, the gap between germline ends came to 16 bases. CDR1 and CDR2 (germline): KGHSH, LQKENI. CDR3 amino acids: CASSPASSLGYTF. CDR3 DNA sequence: TGTGCCAGCTCACCCGCGAGTTCCCTCGGTTACACCTTC.

The chain links TRBV18 to TRBJ1-2; D not resolved. There are 14 residues in the CDR3. The V end lost 2 bases, the J end lost 4 bases, and 11 bases lay between the germline ends. Germline V lookup: CDR1 KGHSH, CDR2 LQKENI. The CDR3 spells CASSPSTAIYGYTF. The CDR3 coding sequence is TGTGCCAGCTCACCATCTACAGCAATCTATGGCTACACCTTC.

The chain combines TRBV10-3 with TRBJ1-2, with 9 bases lining up with TRBD1. The CDR3 extends over 12 amino acids. Germline trimming cut 5 bases from V and 6 bases from J; bases unmatched to any gene: 1. The germline CDR1 and CDR2 sequences are ENHRY and SYGVKD. CDR3 sequence (DNA): TGTGCCATCAGTAGACAGGGGGATGGCTACACCTTC. Its translation: CAISRQGDGYTF.

V gene TRBV12-3 or TRBV12-4 combines with J gene TRBJ1-2; D is ambiguous. The CDR3 extends over 13 amino acids. Trimming left V 7 bases short and J 1 base short, with 10 bases between. CDR3 DNA: TGTGCCAGCAATCCATGGGTTAACTATGGCTACACCTTC. Translation gives CASNPWVNYGYTF.

The rearrangement joins TRBV3-1 (or the pseudogene TRBV3-2) to TRBJ2-7; D may be TRBD1 (6 bases). The CDR3 consists of 13 residues. Trimming shortened V by 0 bases and J by 6 bases, and 9 bases separated the two germline ends. Germline CDR1 and CDR2: LGHDT and YNNKEL (reference sequence). CDR3: CASSQDRGLEQYF. Here the CDR3 DNA reads TGTGCCAGCAGCCAAGACAGGGGCCTCGAGCAGTACTTC.

The chain is built from TRBV7-9 and TRBJ2-7; D gene ambiguous. Trimming shortened V by 3 bases and J by 1 base, and 13 bases separated the two germline ends. This CDR3 has 15 amino acids. Per the germline V gene, CDR1 is SEHNR and CDR2 is FQNEAQ (reference sequence). CDR3 loop: CASSFISARSYEQYF. The CDR3 DNA sequence: TGTGCCAGCAGCTTCATCAGCGCTCGTTCCTACGAGCAGTACTTC.

This clone appeared once. The chain links TRBV27 to TRBJ1-6; 7 positions agree with TRBD1. This CDR3 contains 14 residues. V trimming: 8 bases; J trimming: 9 bases; junction bases outside the gene matches: 10. Germline assignment: CDR1 MNHEY and CDR2 SMNVEV (reference sequence). The CDR3 DNA is TGTGCCAGCGGAAGACAGGGTACCGGTTCACCCCTCCACTTT. Encoded protein: CASGRQGTGSPLHF.

The chain uses TRBV27 and TRBJ1-1; D remains unclear. Between the trimmed V and J ends, which lost 6 bases and 5 bases, there was a span of 13 bases. This CDR3 is built from 13 residues. CDR1 and CDR2 (germline): MNHEY, SMNVEV (reference sequence). Here the CDR3 DNA reads TGTGCCAGCAGGTACAATTACAGAACTGAAGCTTTCTTT. Translated: CASRYNYRTEAFF.

To note about this clone: An end of the junction does not agree with germline; a read error may underlie this. The rearrangement uses TRBV5-5 and TRBJ2-7, with D perhaps TRBD2 (6 bases). The V gene's germline CDR1 is SGHKS and CDR2 YYEKEE (reference sequence). This CDR3 comprises 12 residues. The CDR3 reads CASSPGVWRVSF. The CDR3 coding sequence is TGTGCCAGCAGTCCCGGAGTCTGGAGGGTGAGCTTC.

The J gene is TRBJ1-5, the V gene TRBV20-1; tentatively, D is TRBD1 (6 bases). The CDR3 contains 14 residues. In germline, CDR1 is DFQATT, CDR2 SNEGSKA (reference sequence). Trimming removed 3 bases at V and 1 base at J, with 10 bases between. The CDR3 reads CSASRTESNQPQHF. CDR3 sequence (DNA): TGCAGTGCTAGTCGGACAGAAAGCAATCAGCCCCAGCATTTT.

The chain couples TRBV11-3 to TRBJ1-6, with D perhaps matching TRBD1 (5 bases). V was shortened by 5 bases and J by 5 bases, with 10 bases between the two germline ends. The CDR3 length is 14 residues. Germline CDR1 and CDR2: SGHNT and YENEEA. The CDR3 protein is CASSRDGNNSPLHF. DNA for the CDR3: TGTGCCAGCAGCCGGGACGGAAATAATTCACCCCTCCACTTT.

The V call is TRBV2, the J call TRBJ2-7; tentative D call: TRBD1 (5 bases). In germline, CDR1 is SNHLY, CDR2 FYNNEI. V was clipped by 6 bases and J by 6 bases, with 9 bases between them. The CDR3 is 11 residues long. The CDR3 protein is CASSWGGEQYF. CDR3 bases: TGTGCCAGCAGCTGGGGCGGCGAGCAGTACTTC.

This chain joins TRBV5-4 and TRBJ2-7; no clear D. V lost 4 bases and J lost 5, with 16 bases in between. Germline CDR1 reads SGHNT; CDR2 reads YYREEE (reference sequence). The CDR3 is made up of 14 amino acids. CDR3 bases: TGTGCCAGCAGCGCCCCTCCAGCGCCGGACGAGCAGTACTTC. Amino acids: CASSAPPAPDEQYF.

The rearrangement uses TRBV25-1 and TRBJ1-1; TRBD1 might be the D (5 bases). CDR3 length: 14 residues. Germline values: CDR1 MGHDK, CDR2 SYGVNS. V lost 1 base, J lost 7 bases, and 13 bases lay in between. CDR3 region: CASSELAPRGEAFF. DNA of the CDR3: TGTGCCAGCAGTGAATTGGCCCCGAGGGGTGAAGCTTTCTTT. The full variable domain, rest sourced from reference TRBV25-1 and TRBJ1-1, is EADIYQTPRYLVIGTGKKITLECSQTMGHDKMYWYQQDPGMELHLIHYSYGVNSTEKGDLSSESTVSRIRTEHFPLTLESARPSHTSQYLCASSELAPRGEAFFGQGTRLTVV.